The 7 T cell receptor beta chains given below trace back to one sample, sequenced in a study of blood T cell repertoires in COVID-19. Clones were sequenced by immunoSEQ multiplex PCR, and TCRdb holds only the in-frame ones, with some missing. Of about 170,000 clones listed, 79% are singletons. What was sequenced was PBMCs or T cells enriched from blood (not recorded which). These receptors were obtained from a woman aged 70-85 years in a cohort exposed to, infected with or recovered from COVID-19 (not recorded which).

This chain connects TRBV18 to TRBJ1-3, with no clear D. The CDR3 consists of 16 residues. In germline, CDR1 is KGHSH, CDR2 LQKENI. Deletions cut 0 bases from V and 0 bases from J, with 9 bases between. The CDR3 spells CASSPPEGHSGNTIYF. The CDR3 nucleotides read TGTGCCAGCTCACCACCGGAGGGCCACTCTGGAAACACCATATATTTT.

The chain combines TRBV1 with TRBJ2-1; the table names TRBD2, a call not compared with the DNA. TRBV1 counts as a pseudogene. This CDR3 comprises 17 residues. The CDR3 nucleotides read TGCACCAGCAACCGGGGGACGGCGTACCGCTCCTACAATGAGCAGTTCTTC. This codes for CTSNRGTAYRSYNEQFF.

CDR3 sequence reads: CASSTSTGSSGNTIYF. In DNA form, the CDR3 reads TGTGCCAGTAGTACTTCGACAGGGAGCTCTGGAAACACCATATATTTT. This chain joins TRBV19 and TRBJ1-3, with TRBD1 matching over 7 bases. The CDR3 totals 16 residues. V was pared by 4 bases and J by 0 bases, with 6 bases of the junction left unmatched. The germline V gene has CDR1 LNHDA and CDR2 SQIVND (reference sequence).

The chain carries TRBV19 and TRBJ1-1; weak D call: TRBD1 (5 bases). The CDR3 loop spans 14 amino acids. Germline V gives CDR1 LNHDA, CDR2 SQIVND (reference sequence). Between the trimmed V and J ends, which lost 3 bases and 4 bases, there was a span of 12 bases. In nucleotides, the CDR3 is TGTGCCAGTAGTATCACGGGGGGTGGCACTGAAGCTTTCTTT. This gives the protein CASSITGGGTEAFF.

V is TRBV6-5 and J is TRBJ2-1; 7 bases agree with TRBD2. Germline CDR1 reads MNHEY; CDR2 reads SVGAGI. Germline trimming cut 0 bases from V and 0 bases from J; bases unmatched to any gene: 2. The CDR3 sequence is 16 residues long. DNA for the CDR3: TGTGCCAGCAGTTACTCGCCGGGGGGCTCCTACAATGAGCAGTTCTTC. The encoded protein is CASSYSPGGSYNEQFF.

J is TRBJ1-4 and V is TRBV28; D is undetermined. This CDR3 region has 17 residues. Germline V gene sequence: CDR1 MDHEN, CDR2 SYDVKM. Trimming stripped 1 base from V and 4 bases from J, with 16 bases between. The CDR3 coding sequence is TGTGCCAGCAGTTTATACGCCGTGTCAGAAAGTAATGAAAAACTGTTTTTT. This codes for CASSLYAVSESNEKLFF.

The V call is TRBV18, the J call TRBJ2-1; 8 bases map to TRBD1. Germline lookup yields CDR1 KGHSH and CDR2 LQKENI. The CDR3 is made up of 13 amino acids. Trimming took 3 bases from V and 8 from J; bases not matched to a gene: 3. The CDR3 DNA reads TGTGCCAGCTCACCCGACAGGGGCCATGAGCAGTTCTTC. It yields the protein CASSPDRGHEQFF.